These T cell receptor beta chains were read from a single sample in a study of T cells after yellow fever vaccination. From the 5' RACE reads, TCRdb called clonotypes with MiXCR, one entry per CDR3 protein. The sample lists approximately 110,000 distinct CDR3 sequences; around 8.6% were seen once. The sample was CD8+ T cells sorted from PBMCs, taken 45 days after the yellow fever booster vaccination. The receptors here all came from a man under 40 who received the YFV17D yellow fever vaccine. Each CDR3 is given with its conserved first and last residue. The order of the fields is V gene, clone size, D gene, J gene, CDR3 protein, CDR3 DNA. D genes are given only for firm matches. Size tells how often a clone was seen (once, few, many) or the class of an expanded clone, and some rows leave it out.

TRBV7-3	few	NA	TRBJ1-4	CASTGGGVTNEKLFF	TGTGCCAGCACGGGAGGGGGGGTGACTAATGAAAAACTGTTTTTT
TRBV6-2/TRBV6-3	NA	NA	TRBJ2-1	CASVQGKGIEQFF	TGTGCCAGCGTCCAGGGGAAGGGGATTGAGCAGTTCTTC
TRBV12-3/TRBV12-4	NA	NA	TRBJ2-3	CASNGGSTDTQYF	TGTGCCAGCAATGGAGGGAGCACAGATACGCAGTATTTT
TRBV12-3/TRBV12-4	many	TRBD2	TRBJ2-1	CASSFLTSGSGNEQFF	TGTGCCAGCAGCTTCCTGACTAGCGGGAGTGGAAATGAGCAGTTCTTC
TRBV4-3	many	NA	TRBJ2-4	CASSQEQGLAKNIQYF	TGCGCCAGCAGCCAAGAGCAGGGCCTAGCCAAAAACATTCAGTACTTC
TRBV7-8	few	NA	TRBJ2-7	CASSAAYEQYF	TGTGCCAGCAGCGCGGCCTACGAGCAGTACTTC
TRBV10-1	many	TRBD2	TRBJ2-3	CASSELAGGERTQYF	TGCGCCAGCAGTGAGCTAGCGGGAGGGGAACGCACGCAGTATTTT
TRBV7-8	few	TRBD2	TRBJ2-7	CASSPRAGGGYEQYF	TGTGCCAGCAGCCCAAGAGCGGGAGGGGGGTACGAGCAGTACTTC
TRBV6-8	many	TRBD2	TRBJ2-1	CASSYGSGGSGYNEQFF	TGTGCCAGCAGTTACGGGTCTGGCGGGAGTGGCTACAATGAGCAGTTCTTC
TRBV29-1	many	TRBD2	TRBJ2-5	CSVWDYMGETQYF	TGCAGCGTGTGGGACTACATGGGGGAGACCCAGTACTTC
TRBV4-1	few	NA	TRBJ2-7	CASSQDWMAGTVYEQYF	TGCGCCAGCAGCCAAGATTGGATGGCGGGAACAGTATACGAGCAGTACTTC
TRBV5-8	many	NA	TRBJ1-3	CASSGARYSGNTIYF	TGTGCCAGCAGCGGAGCCCGGTACTCTGGAAACACCATATATTTT
TRBV29-1	many	NA	TRBJ2-5	CSVDVLEGLSGQYF	TGCAGCGTTGATGTCCTCGAAGGTCTCTCGGGCCAGTACTTC
TRBV4-1	NA	NA	TRBJ2-2	CASSQRLGDGELFF	TGCGCCAGCAGCCAACGGTTAGGGGACGGGGAGCTGTTTTTT
TRBV7-2	many	TRBD2	TRBJ2-1	CASSRGLAGGLDEQFF	TGTGCCAGCAGCCGAGGACTAGCGGGAGGCTTGGATGAGCAGTTCTTC
TRBV7-8	many	TRBD1	TRBJ2-7	CASSLAVDRAYEQYF	TGTGCCAGCAGCTTAGCCGTTGACAGGGCCTACGAGCAGTACTTC
TRBV2	many	NA	TRBJ2-1	CANFRQEEYNEQFF	TGTGCCAACTTCCGACAGGAGGAATACAATGAGCAGTTCTTC
TRBV12-3/TRBV12-4	many	TRBD2	TRBJ2-4	CASRPGSGRSKNIQYF	TGTGCCAGCAGGCCTGGGAGCGGGAGGTCCAAAAACATTCAGTACTTC
TRBV7-9	once	NA	TRBJ2-2	CAPIRSNTGELFF	TGTGCCCCGATTCGATCGAACACCGGGGAGCTGTTTTTT
TRBV6-5	many	TRBD2	TRBJ2-7	CASSYSKLAGEYEQYF	TGTGCCAGCAGTTACTCGAAACTAGCGGGGGAATACGAGCAGTACTTC
TRBV25-1	many	NA	TRBJ1-1	CASGDQGMWTEAFF	TGTGCCAGCGGGGACCAGGGAATGTGGACTGAAGCTTTCTTT
TRBV29-1	many	NA	TRBJ2-3	CSVRDSTRIGDTQYF	TGCAGCGTTCGTGACTCAACACGAATTGGGGATACGCAGTATTTT
TRBV6-2/TRBV6-3	NA	TRBD2	TRBJ2-7	CASTLAGEIYEQYF	TGTGCCAGCACACTAGCGGGAGAGATCTACGAGCAGTACTTC
TRBV5-1	many	TRBD1	TRBJ2-7	CASSDRGQGIEQYF	TGCGCCAGCAGCGACCGGGGACAGGGGATCGAGCAGTACTTC
TRBV12-3/TRBV12-4	many	NA	TRBJ1-6	CASSWDENSPLHF	TGTGCCAGCAGTTGGGACGAGAATTCACCCCTCCACTTT
TRBV27	many	NA	TRBJ2-1	CASSPSGVYNEQFF	TGTGCCAGCAGTCCTTCCGGCGTCTACAATGAGCAGTTCTTC
TRBV7-2	many	TRBD1	TRBJ1-1	CASSPEGAGTEAFF	TGTGCCAGCAGCCCCGAGGGGGCTGGAACTGAAGCTTTCTTT
TRBV7-6	many	NA	TRBJ2-7	CASRAGDGNEQYF	TGTGCCAGCAGGGCTGGGGACGGAAACGAGCAGTACTTC
TRBV5-5	many	TRBD2	TRBJ2-1	CASSLASGENEQFF	TGTGCCAGCAGCTTGGCTAGCGGGGAGAATGAGCAGTTCTTC
TRBV5-1	many	NA	TRBJ2-7	CASSLSSTYEQYF	TGCGCCAGCAGCTTGAGTTCTACCTACGAGCAGTACTTC
TRBV12-5	NA	NA	TRBJ1-2	CASGPPAGDGYTF	TGTGCTAGTGGTCCGCCCGCAGGTGATGGCTACACCTTC